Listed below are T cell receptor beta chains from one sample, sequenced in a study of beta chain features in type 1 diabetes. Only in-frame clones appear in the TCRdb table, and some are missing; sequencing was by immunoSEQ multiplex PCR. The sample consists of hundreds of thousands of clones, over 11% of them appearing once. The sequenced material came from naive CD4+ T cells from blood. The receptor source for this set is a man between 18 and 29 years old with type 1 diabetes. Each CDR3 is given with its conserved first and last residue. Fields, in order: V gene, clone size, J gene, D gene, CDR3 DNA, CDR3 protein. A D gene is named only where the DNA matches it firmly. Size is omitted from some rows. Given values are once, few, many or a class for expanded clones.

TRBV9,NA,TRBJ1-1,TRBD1,TGTGCCAGCAGCCGACAGGGCGCCACTGAAGCTTTCTTT,CASSRQGATEAFF
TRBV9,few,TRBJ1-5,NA,TGTGCCAGCAGCGCCCGGGCCGGAATCAATCAGCCCCAGCATTTT,CASSARAGINQPQHF
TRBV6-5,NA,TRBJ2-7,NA,TGTGCCAGCAGTTACTCGGGGGGCTCTCCCTACGAGCAGTACTTC,CASSYSGGSPYEQYF
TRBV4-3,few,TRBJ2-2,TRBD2,TGCGCCAGCAGCCAAGAACAGGCTAGCGGGGGGGCCAACACCGGGGAGCTGTTTTTT,CASSQEQASGGANTGELFF
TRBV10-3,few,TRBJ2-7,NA,TGTGCCATCAGTGATGAGACTACTCTACCCTACGAGCAGTACTTC,CAISDETTLPYEQYF
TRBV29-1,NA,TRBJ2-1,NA,TGCAGCGTTGATAGTCAATCATACAATGAGCAGTTCTTC,CSVDSQSYNEQFF
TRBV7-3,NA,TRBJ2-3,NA,TGTGCCAGCAGCTTATATGAGCCAGATACGCAGTATTTT,CASSLYEPDTQYF
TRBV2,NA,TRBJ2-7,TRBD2,TGTGCCACCCTTAGGGGGACTAGCGGGAGGCTCTCCGAGCAGTACTTC,CATLRGTSGRLSEQYF
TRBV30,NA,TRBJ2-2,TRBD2,TGTGCCTGGCGGACTAGCGGGGGGGCGACCACCGGGGAGCTGTTTTTT,CAWRTSGGATTGELFF
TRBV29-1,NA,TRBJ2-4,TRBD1,TGCAGCGTTGGACAGGGGGTAAACATTCAGTACTTC,CSVGQGVNIQYF
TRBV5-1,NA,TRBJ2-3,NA,TGCGCCAGCAGCTTGGAGGGGACAGATACGCAGTATTTT,CASSLEGTDTQYF
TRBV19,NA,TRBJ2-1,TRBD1,TGTGCCAGTAGGGAGCTAGACAGGGGAAACAATGAGCAGTTCTTC,CASRELDRGNNEQFF
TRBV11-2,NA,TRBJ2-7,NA,TGTGCCAGCAGCTCCCAGTTAGAGCAGTACTTC,CASSSQLEQYF
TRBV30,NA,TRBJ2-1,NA,TGTGCCTGGAGGGGCCGGGCCCCTAGGGGGAATGAGCAGTTCTTC,CAWRGRAPRGNEQFF
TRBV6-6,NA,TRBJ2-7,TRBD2,TGTGCCAGCAGTTACGGTAGCGGGAGCTCCTACGAGCAGTACTTC,CASSYGSGSSYEQYF
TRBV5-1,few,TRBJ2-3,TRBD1,TGCGCCAGCAGCTTGGCCGGGACAGGGTATTCAGATACGCAGTATTTT,CASSLAGTGYSDTQYF
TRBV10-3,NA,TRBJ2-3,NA,TGTGCCATCAGTGCCCAGGGCCAACACTACACAGATACGCAGTATTTT,CAISAQGQHYTDTQYF
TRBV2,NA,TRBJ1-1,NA,TGTGCCAGCAGTGAGAGGACAGAGAACACTGAAGCTTTCTTT,CASSERTENTEAFF
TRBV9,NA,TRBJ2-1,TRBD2,TGTGCCAGCAGCGTAGGGACTAGCGGTGTACCGAGCTCCTACAATGAGCAGTTCTTC,CASSVGTSGVPSSYNEQFF
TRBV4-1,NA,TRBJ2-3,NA,TGCGCCAGCAGCCAAGGGGGCGGGGCAGATACGCAGTATTTT,CASSQGGGADTQYF
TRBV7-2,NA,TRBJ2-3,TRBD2,TGTGCCAGCAGCCCCACACTAGCGGGGGGCCGGGATACGCAGTATTTT,CASSPTLAGGRDTQYF
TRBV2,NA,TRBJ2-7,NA,TGTGCCAGCAGTCCTACAGGGAACTACGAGCAGTACTTC,CASSPTGNYEQYF
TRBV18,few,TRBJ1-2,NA,TGTGCCAGCTCACCAAACCGGGACACCGAGCGGACCTATGGCTACACCTTC,CASSPNRDTERTYGYTF
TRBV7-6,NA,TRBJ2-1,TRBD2,TGTGCCAGCAGCCAGGGTACAGGCCTCTGGCTTAGCGGGGGGGCCGGGTATGAGCAGTTCTTC,CASSQGTGLWLSGGAGYEQFF
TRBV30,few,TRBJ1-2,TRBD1,TGTGCCTGGAGACCGGGACAGGGAATACTATACTATGGCTACACCTTC,CAWRPGQGILYYGYTF
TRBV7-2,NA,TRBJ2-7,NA,TGTGCCAGCAGCTTAATTAGGCGCAGCCACGAGCAGTACTTC,CASSLIRRSHEQYF
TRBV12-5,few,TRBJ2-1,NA,TGTGCTAGTGGTTTGGGGTCTGGGGGGAAGAATGAGCAGTTCTTC,CASGLGSGGKNEQFF
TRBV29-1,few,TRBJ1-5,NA,TGCAGCGTTAGTTTTGGACACCAAAGCAATCAGCCCCAGCATTTT,CSVSFGHQSNQPQHF
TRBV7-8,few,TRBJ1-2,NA,TGTGCCAGCAGCCCAAGGGCAGGGCAGAACTATGGCTACACCTTC,CASSPRAGQNYGYTF
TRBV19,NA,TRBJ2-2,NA,TGTGCCAGTAGTATACGACCCGGGGAGCTGTTTTTT,CASSIRPGELFF
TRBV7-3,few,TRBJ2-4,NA,TGTGCCAGCAGCTTAGGGGCTCAAAACATTCAGTACTTC,CASSLGAQNIQYF
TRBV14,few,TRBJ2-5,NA,TGTGCCAGCAGCCAAGATCTCGGTCGAGGAGAGACCCAGTACTTC,CASSQDLGRGETQYF
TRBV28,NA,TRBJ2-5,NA,TGTGCCAGCAGTTCCCCTGGGGTAGAGACCCAGTACTTC,CASSSPGVETQYF
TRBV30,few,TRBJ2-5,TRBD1,TGTGCCTGGGGCCGCCGGGGACAGGGGAGAGAGACCCAGTACTTC,CAWGRRGQGRETQYF